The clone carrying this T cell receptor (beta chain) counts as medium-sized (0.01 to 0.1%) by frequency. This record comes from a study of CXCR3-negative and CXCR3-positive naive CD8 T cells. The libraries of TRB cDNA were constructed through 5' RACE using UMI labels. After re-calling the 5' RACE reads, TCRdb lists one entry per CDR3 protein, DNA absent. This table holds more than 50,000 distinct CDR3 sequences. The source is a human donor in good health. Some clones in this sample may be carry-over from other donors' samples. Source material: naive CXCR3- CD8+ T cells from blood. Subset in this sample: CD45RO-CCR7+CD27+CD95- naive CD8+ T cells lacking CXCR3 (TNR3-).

CDR3 sequence: CASSHGGGAEAFF. The rearrangement links TRBV4-1 to TRBJ1-1; TCRdb's D call, TRBD1, is unchecked because there is no DNA. There are 13 residues in the CDR3. CDR1 and CDR2 from the germline V gene are MGHRA and YSYEKL.